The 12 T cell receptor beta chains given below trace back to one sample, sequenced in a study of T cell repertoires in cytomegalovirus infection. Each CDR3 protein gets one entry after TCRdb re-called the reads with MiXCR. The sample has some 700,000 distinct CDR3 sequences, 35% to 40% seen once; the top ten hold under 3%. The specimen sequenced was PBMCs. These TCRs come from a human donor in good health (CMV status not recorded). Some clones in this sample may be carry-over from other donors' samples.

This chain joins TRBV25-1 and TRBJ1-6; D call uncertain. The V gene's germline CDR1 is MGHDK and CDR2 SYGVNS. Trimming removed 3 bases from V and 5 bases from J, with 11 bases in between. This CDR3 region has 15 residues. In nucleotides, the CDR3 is TGTGCCAGCAGTGACGTATCGCTCGATAATTCACCCCTCCACTTT. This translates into CASSDVSLDNSPLHF.

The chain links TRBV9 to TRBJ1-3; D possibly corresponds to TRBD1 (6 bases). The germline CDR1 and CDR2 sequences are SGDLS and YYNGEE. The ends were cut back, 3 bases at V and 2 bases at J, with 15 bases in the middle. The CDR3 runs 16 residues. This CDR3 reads CASSADPGTTGNTIYF. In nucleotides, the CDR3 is TGTGCCAGCAGCGCAGATCCCGGGACAACTGGAAACACCATATATTTT.

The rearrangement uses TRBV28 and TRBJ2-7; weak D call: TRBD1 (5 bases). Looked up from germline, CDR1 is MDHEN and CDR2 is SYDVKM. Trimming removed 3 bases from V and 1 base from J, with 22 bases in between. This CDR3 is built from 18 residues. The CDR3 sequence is CASSFPGRASFTSYEQYF. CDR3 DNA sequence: TGTGCCAGCAGTTTTCCAGGCAGGGCAAGCTTTACTTCCTACGAGCAGTACTTC.

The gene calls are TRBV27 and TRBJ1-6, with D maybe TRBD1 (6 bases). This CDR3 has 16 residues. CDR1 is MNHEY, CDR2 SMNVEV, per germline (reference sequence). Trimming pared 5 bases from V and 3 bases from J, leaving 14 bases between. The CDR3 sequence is CASSLMGADYNSPLHF. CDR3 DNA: TGTGCCAGCAGTCTAATGGGGGCAGACTATAATTCACCCCTCCACTTT.

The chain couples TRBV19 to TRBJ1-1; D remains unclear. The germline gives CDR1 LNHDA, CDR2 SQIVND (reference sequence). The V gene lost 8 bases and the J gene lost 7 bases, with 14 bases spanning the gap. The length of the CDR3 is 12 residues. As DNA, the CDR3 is TGTGCCAGTCAAGATCTACGGGGTGAAGCTTTCTTT. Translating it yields CASQDLRGEAFF. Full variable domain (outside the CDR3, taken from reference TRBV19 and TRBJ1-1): DGGITQSPKYLFRKEGQNVTLSCEQNLNHDAMYWYRQDPGQGLRLIYYSQIVNDFQKGDIAEGYSVSREKKESFPLTVTSAQKNPTAFYLCASQDLRGEAFFGQGTRLTVV.

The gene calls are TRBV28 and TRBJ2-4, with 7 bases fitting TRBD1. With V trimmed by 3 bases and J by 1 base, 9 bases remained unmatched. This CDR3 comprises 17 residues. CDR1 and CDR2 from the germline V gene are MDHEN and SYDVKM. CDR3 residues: CASSFSDDRVAKNIQYF. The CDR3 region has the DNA TGTGCCAGCAGTTTCTCCGATGACAGGGTGGCCAAAAACATTCAGTACTTC.

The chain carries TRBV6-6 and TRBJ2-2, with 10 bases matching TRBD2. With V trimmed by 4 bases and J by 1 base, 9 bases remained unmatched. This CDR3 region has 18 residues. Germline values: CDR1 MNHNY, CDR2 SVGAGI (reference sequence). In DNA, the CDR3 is TGTGCCAGCAGTTCCCCAGCGGGAGGGATCTTGAACACCGGGGAGCTGTTTTTT. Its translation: CASSSPAGGILNTGELFF.

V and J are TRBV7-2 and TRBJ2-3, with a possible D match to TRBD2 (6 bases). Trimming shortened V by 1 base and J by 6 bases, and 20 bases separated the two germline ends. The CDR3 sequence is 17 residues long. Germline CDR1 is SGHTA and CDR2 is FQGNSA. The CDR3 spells CASSLGTGIADPDTQYF. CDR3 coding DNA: TGTGCCAGCAGCTTAGGTACGGGAATAGCGGATCCGGATACGCAGTATTTT.

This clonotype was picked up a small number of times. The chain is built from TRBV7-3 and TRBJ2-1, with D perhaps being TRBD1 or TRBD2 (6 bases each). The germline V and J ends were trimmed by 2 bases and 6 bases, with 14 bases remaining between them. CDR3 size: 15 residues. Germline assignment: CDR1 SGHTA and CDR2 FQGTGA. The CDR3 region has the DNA TGTGCCAGCAGCTTATCATCGGGGGCCCCCAATGAGCAGTTCTTC. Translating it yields CASSLSSGAPNEQFF.

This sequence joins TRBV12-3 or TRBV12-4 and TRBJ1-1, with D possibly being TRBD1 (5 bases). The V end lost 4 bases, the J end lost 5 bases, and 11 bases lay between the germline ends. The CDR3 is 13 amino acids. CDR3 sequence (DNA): TGTGCCAGCAGTTCCGGGGGGAGGACTGAAGCTTTCTTT. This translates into CASSSGGRTEAFF.

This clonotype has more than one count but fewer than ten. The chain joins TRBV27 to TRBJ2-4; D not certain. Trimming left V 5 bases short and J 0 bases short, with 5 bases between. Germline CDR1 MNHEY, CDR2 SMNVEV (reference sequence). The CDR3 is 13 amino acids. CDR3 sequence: CASSPVAKNIQYF. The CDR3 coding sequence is TGTGCCAGCAGTCCGGTAGCCAAAAACATTCAGTACTTC.

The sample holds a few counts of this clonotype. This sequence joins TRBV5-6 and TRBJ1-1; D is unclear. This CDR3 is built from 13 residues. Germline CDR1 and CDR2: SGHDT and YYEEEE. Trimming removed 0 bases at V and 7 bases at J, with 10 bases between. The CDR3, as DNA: TGTGCCAGCAGCTTGGCCTTCTTGGGTGAAGCTTTCTTT. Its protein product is CASSLAFLGEAFF.